The 26 T cell receptor beta chains presented below share a single source sample, sequenced in a study of OX40 agonist ivuxolimab in advanced cancers. TCRdb keeps only in-frame clones here, not all; method: immunoSEQ multiplex PCR. The sample carries approximately 25,000 clones, about 86% recorded once. The sample here was CD4+ or CD8+ T cells sorted from blood, taken in a trial of the OX40 agonist ivuxolimab. Source of these receptors: an adult with an advanced solid tumor such as melanoma, head and neck, liver or kidney cancer.

The rearrangement links TRBV7-8 to TRBJ2-1, with D uncertain. V shed 1 base and J shed 1 base, with 8 bases lying between them. CDR3 length equals 15 residues. CDR1 is SGHVS, CDR2 FQNEAQ, per germline. CDR3 sequence (DNA): TGTGCCAGCAGCTTAGAGTCTGGGTCCTACAATGAGCAGTTCTTC. Translation: CASSLESGSYNEQFF.

The gene calls are TRBV4-1 and TRBJ2-1; 16 bases line up with TRBD2. Germline values: CDR1 MGHRA, CDR2 YSYEKL. The CDR3 covers 17 residues. With 2 bases clipped from V and 4 bases from J, the junction kept 2 bases outside the gene matches. In DNA form, the CDR3 reads TGCGCCAGCAGCCAAACGGGACTAGCGGGGGGGTACAATGAGCAGTTCTTC. Its protein product is CASSQTGLAGGYNEQFF.

The chain has TRBV4-1 and TRBJ2-3; 10 nucleotides line up with TRBD2. Germline trimming cut 0 bases from V and 2 bases from J; bases unmatched to any gene: 2. This CDR3 region has 16 residues. The V gene's germline CDR1 is MGHRA and CDR2 YSYEKL. This CDR3 reads CASSQDLAGATDTQYF. The CDR3 region has the DNA TGCGCCAGCAGCCAAGATCTAGCGGGGGCCACAGATACGCAGTATTTT.

The chain uses TRBV27 and TRBJ2-2; unclear D gene. The CDR3 is made up of 17 amino acids. Per the germline V gene, CDR1 is MNHEY and CDR2 is SMNVEV (reference sequence). Trimming shortened V by 8 bases and J by 4 bases, and 23 bases separated the two germline ends. The CDR3: CASGDVGLLRGTGELFF. The CDR3 coding sequence is TGTGCCAGCGGCGATGTGGGCCTTCTACGTGGCACCGGGGAGCTGTTTTTT.

The V call is TRBV9, the J call TRBJ2-7; D may be TRBD2 (6 bases). This CDR3 is 15 amino acids long. The ends were cut back, 3 bases at V and 0 bases at J, with 13 bases in the middle. Germline CDR1 is SGDLS and CDR2 is YYNGEE. The CDR3 DNA reads as TGTGCCAGCAGCGCTAGCGCTCACAGCTCCTACGAGCAGTACTTC. Its protein is CASSASAHSSYEQYF.

This clone was detected only once. The gene calls are TRBV4-1 and TRBJ2-3, with D perhaps TRBD1 or TRBD2 (5 bases each). CDR1 MGHRA and CDR2 YSYEKL come from the germline V gene. This CDR3 is 16 amino acids long. Trimming took off 3 bases at V and 2 bases at J, with 15 bases between the two ends. Written as DNA, the CDR3 is TGCGCCAGCAGCCAGGGGGTTATGCCCAACACAGATACGCAGTATTTT. Protein product: CASSQGVMPNTDTQYF.

The chain couples TRBV4-2 to TRBJ2-7; TRBD2 matches at 8 bases. Germline V gene sequence: CDR1 LGHNA, CDR2 YNFKEQ. The CDR3 totals 15 residues. J lost 2 bases, V lost 1 base, and 4 bases had no gene match. In DNA, the CDR3 is TGTGCCAGCAGCCAAGTTCGGGGGGGCGCCTACGAGCAGTACTTC. Its protein product is CASSQVRGGAYEQYF.

V gene TRBV6-5 combines with J gene TRBJ2-7, with 9 bases lining up with TRBD1. This CDR3 comprises 16 residues. The junction had 7 bases not matched to a gene; V was cut back by 1 base and J by 3 bases. Germline V gives CDR1 MNHEY, CDR2 SVGAGI. The CDR3 coding sequence is TGTGCCAGCAGTTACTTTATGACAGGGGGTTTCTACGAGCAGTACTTC. It translates to CASSYFMTGGFYEQYF.

This sequence joins TRBV6-5 and TRBJ1-1; D is unresolved. Germline V gene lookup returns CDR1 MNHEY and CDR2 SVGAGI. V was cut by 6 bases and J by 10 bases, with 15 bases left in between. CDR3 length: 12 residues. Written as DNA, the CDR3 is TGTGCCAGCAGGAACCCCGGGGTAGGAGCTTTCTTT. The encoded protein is CASRNPGVGAFF.

V usage is TRBV7-2 and J usage is TRBJ2-7, with 8 bases matching TRBD1. Trimming at V came to 10 bases and at J to 4 bases, leaving 9 bases not matched to a gene. CDR3 length equals 13 residues. CDR1 and CDR2 (germline): SGHTA, FQGNSA. This chain's CDR3 is CAILTGGMYEQYF. In DNA, the CDR3 is TGTGCCATTCTAACAGGGGGTATGTACGAGCAGTACTTC.

V usage is TRBV7-6 and J usage is TRBJ2-3, with D unclear. This CDR3 region has 14 residues. CDR1 and CDR2 (germline): SGHVS, FNYEAQ. V gave up 1 base and J gave up 0 bases, with 5 bases separating them. This CDR3 is CASSLGYSTDTQYF. The CDR3 DNA reads TGTGCCAGCAGCTTAGGTTACAGCACAGATACGCAGTATTTT.

The gene calls are TRBV4-1 and TRBJ1-1, with D perhaps TRBD1 (6 bases). Trimming shortened V by 1 base and J by 3 bases, and 15 bases separated the two germline ends. CDR1 MGHRA and CDR2 YSYEKL come from the germline V gene. The CDR3 consists of 16 residues. As DNA, the CDR3 is TGCGCCAGCAGCCAAGGGGCCGGGACACAGGACACTGAAGCTTTCTTT. It translates to CASSQGAGTQDTEAFF.

The V and J genes are TRBV28 and TRBJ2-3; 9 bases are shared with TRBD2. Germline lookup yields CDR1 MDHEN and CDR2 SYDVKM. V was pared by 3 bases and J by 1 base, with 2 bases of the junction left unmatched. The CDR3 covers 15 residues. The CDR3 reads CASSLVAGGTDTQYF. The CDR3, as DNA: TGTGCCAGCAGTTTGGTAGCGGGGGGCACAGATACGCAGTATTTT.

This chain links TRBV13 with TRBJ2-7; 8 bases align to TRBD2. Per the germline V gene, CDR1 is PRHDT and CDR2 is FYEKMQ (reference sequence). This CDR3 contains 15 residues. V lost 6 bases to trimming and J lost 3 bases; unmatched junction nucleotides: 10. DNA for the CDR3: TGTGCCAGCAGTCCTAAGCGGGAGACATACTACGAGCAGTACTTC. This sequence encodes CASSPKRETYYEQYF.

The chain employs TRBV14 and TRBJ2-3; 8 bases agree with TRBD2. The ends lost 6 bases at V and 2 bases at J; junction bases unmatched: 4. The CDR3 loop spans 14 amino acids. From germline, CDR1 is SGHDN and CDR2 FVKESK. CDR3: CASSQLADTDTQYF. The CDR3 DNA sequence: TGTGCCAGCAGTCAACTAGCGGACACAGATACGCAGTATTTT.

This chain connects TRBV27 to TRBJ2-1; D ambiguous. CDR1 and CDR2 from the germline V gene are MNHEY and SMNVEV (reference sequence). This CDR3 has 13 residues. V lost 2 bases and J 8 bases, leaving 10 bases between the germline ends. CDR3 sequence (DNA): TGTGCCAGCAGTTTAATAAAGGGCGATGAGCAGTTCTTC. Residues: CASSLIKGDEQFF.

The chain uses TRBV2 and TRBJ2-3, with TRBD2 identical over 9 bases. J lost 2 bases, V lost 6 bases, and 15 bases had no gene match. In germline, CDR1 is SNHLY, CDR2 FYNNEI. CDR3 length: 18 amino acids. The CDR3 region is CASRTEYFLAGDTDTQYF. DNA of the CDR3: TGTGCCAGCAGGACCGAATATTTTTTAGCGGGGGACACAGATACGCAGTATTTT. Complete variable domain (other parts from reference TRBV2 and TRBJ2-3): EPEVTQTPSHQVTQMGQEVILRCVPISNHLYFYWYRQILGQKVEFLVSFYNNEISEKSEIFDDQFSVERPDGSNFTLKIRSTKLEDSAMYFCASRTEYFLAGDTDTQYFGPGTRLTVL.

The genes are TRBV5-1 and TRBJ2-4; 9 positions agree with TRBD1. The CDR3 is made up of 17 amino acids. The V gene's germline CDR1 is SGHRS and CDR2 YFSETQ. J lost 1 base, V lost 5 bases, and 10 bases had no gene match. In DNA, the CDR3 is TGCGCCAGCAGTTGGGACAGGGACACGGGGGCCAAAAACATTCAGTACTTC. Residues: CASSWDRDTGAKNIQYF.

This chain links TRBV7-9 with TRBJ2-1; D is ambiguous. V was cut by 5 bases and J by 5 bases, with 16 bases left in between. The CDR3 sequence is 15 residues long. The V gene's germline CDR1 is SEHNR and CDR2 FQNEAQ (reference sequence). The CDR3 loop is CASSPSLSWDNEQFF. The CDR3 DNA is TGTGCCAGCAGCCCCTCCCTTTCCTGGGACAATGAGCAGTTCTTC. The full variable domain, in which reference TRBV7-9 and TRBJ2-1 provide the parts outside the CDR3, is DTGVSQNPRHKITKRGQNVTFRCDPISEHNRLYWYRQTLGQGPEFLTYFQNEAQLEKSRLLSDRFSAERPKGSFSTLEIQRTEQGDSAMYLCASSPSLSWDNEQFFGPGTRLTVL.

This clone was counted a few times. The J gene is TRBJ1-1, the V gene TRBV19; D gene unclear. V was pared by 0 bases and J by 8 bases, with 7 bases between. The germline V gene has CDR1 LNHDA and CDR2 SQIVND (reference sequence). This CDR3 contains 12 residues. In DNA, the CDR3 is TGTGCCAGTAGTATAGATCTCCAGGAAGCTTTCTTT. It codes for CASSIDLQEAFF.

Only a few counts were recorded for this clone. The chain's CDR3 is CASSISYEQYF. CDR3 sequence (DNA): TGCGCCAGCAGCATATCCTACGAGCAGTACTTC. This sequence joins TRBV5-1 and TRBJ2-7, with D uncertain. The CDR3 runs 11 residues. The V gene lost 4 bases and the J gene lost 1 base, with 3 bases spanning the gap. Germline V gives CDR1 SGHRS, CDR2 YFSETQ.

Only one count was recorded for this clone. The chain joins TRBV28 to TRBJ2-7, with D possibly being TRBD1 or TRBD2 (5 bases each). This CDR3 has 13 residues. Germline V gene data show CDR1 as MDHEN and CDR2 as SYDVKM. V gave up 8 bases and J gave up 5 bases, with 16 bases separating them. DNA for the CDR3: TGTGCCAGCCGGGGCTACGGGCATGACGAGCAGTACTTC. It yields the protein CASRGYGHDEQYF.

The CDR3 DNA sequence: TGCGCCAGCAGCTTGGTTGGACAGCACTACGAGCAGTACTTC. Translating it yields CASSLVGQHYEQYF. V is TRBV5-1 and J is TRBJ2-7; a weak D match, TRBD1 (6 bases). Germline CDR1 SGHRS, CDR2 YFSETQ. Trimming left V 0 bases short and J 3 bases short, with 10 bases between. The CDR3 totals 14 residues.

The V call is TRBV30, the J call TRBJ2-2; D is unclear. The CDR3 has 14 residues. V lost 3 bases and J 4 bases, leaving 12 bases between the germline ends. Germline loops: CDR1 GTSNPN, CDR2 SVGIG (reference sequence). DNA of the CDR3: TGTGCCTGGAGCCCAGGCAGAATCACCGGGGAGCTGTTTTTT. Its protein is CAWSPGRITGELFF. Looking up the rest from reference TRBV30 and TRBJ2-2 gives the full variable domain: SQTIHQWPATLVQPVGSPLSLECTVEGTSNPNLYWYRQAAGRGLQLLFYSVGIGQISSEVPQNLSASRPQDRQFILSSKKLLLSDSGFYLCAWSPGRITGELFFGEGSRLTVL.

The gene calls are TRBV7-8 and TRBJ1-4, with D unresolved. Germline V CDR1 and CDR2: SGHVS, FQNEAQ. The CDR3 is 12 amino acids. V lost 1 base and J lost 12, with 9 bases in between. The CDR3 protein is CASSLDRDQLFF. The CDR3 coding sequence is TGTGCCAGCAGCTTAGACAGAGATCAACTGTTTTTT.

V gene TRBV9 combines with J gene TRBJ2-1; TRBD2 matches 9 bases. The CDR3 length is 15 residues. With 5 bases clipped from V and 4 bases from J, the junction kept 7 bases outside the gene matches. Germline V gene sequence: CDR1 SGDLS, CDR2 YYNGEE. CDR3: CASSDLAGIYNEQFF. Here the CDR3 DNA reads TGTGCCAGCAGTGACCTAGCGGGGATTTACAATGAGCAGTTCTTC.